The clone carrying this T cell receptor beta chain has more than one count but fewer than ten. Its antigen is not identified. Trimming removed 3 bases from V and 3 bases from J, with 12 bases in between. In germline, CDR1 is SGHAT, CDR2 FQNNGV. The CDR3 has 14 amino acids. Each CDR3 protein gets one entry after TCRdb re-called the 5' RACE reads with MiXCR. Among more than 400,000 distinct CDR3 sequences listed, less than 6% were seen once. This sample is part of a study of CD8 T cells in ankylosing spondylitis. Findings and limits, study-wide: Characteristic, it appeared, of ankylosing spondylitis blood was a TCR beta motif of eight highly homologous variants. Matched synovial fluid from ankylosing spondylitis patients was reported to be enriched for disease-linked clones. Researchers report that disease-linked clones proved CD8+ and relatively rare in peripheral blood.

Sequencing was performed on blood, either unsorted or a sorted T cell fraction (not recorded which). The V and J genes are TRBV11-2 and TRBJ2-7; tentatively, D is TRBD2 (7 bases). This receptor was taken from a male donor with ankylosing spondylitis. The chain's CDR3 is CASSFGGGFYEQYF. Here the CDR3 DNA reads TGTGCCAGCAGCTTTGGGGGGGGCTTCTACGAGCAGTACTTC.